Below, one TCR beta chain is given with its context. Its antigen is unknown. Within one base of it there is no much larger clone, and no base qualities were kept. This record belongs to a study of blood T cell repertoires in COVID-19 (dated by TCRdb to the early 2020s). Study-level background: Samples from collaborators originated in the United States, Italy and Spain and spanned both the acute and convalescent phases of COVID-19. The sample metadata nearly always contained a de-identified subject ID, COVID-19 status, age in years and sex. A freely available public database, intended as a resource for researchers studying the immune response to SARS-CoV-2, is where the repertoires were released. Deeply sampled blood TCRbeta repertoires from subjects exposed to, actively infected with, or recovered from COVID-19 were included in the dataset. The samples were drawn from two sources: the first 160 participants of the ongoing ImmuneRACE study, and 950 to 1,500 subjects contributed by 6 global collaborators. The material from the prospective study consisted of cDNA or gDNA derived from T cells, B-cell-depleted T cells, or PBMCs. Where available, HLA class I and class II types were taken from metadata supplied by the sample provider and were not determined by assay-based typing.

Clipping removes 5 bases from V and 7 bases from J, with 9 as the unmatched junction base count. The cysteine opens and the phenylalanine closes a CDR3 of 14 amino acids. Only the CDR3 DNA is retained, 42 bases long and in frame from the first base. The germline V gene specifies SGHTA as CDR1 and FQGNSA as CDR2. Whole blood was collected in K2EDTA tubes by collaborating institutions according to the institutions' own protocols. For TCRbeta analysis, collaborator samples were shipped as frozen whole blood, as isolated PBMCs, or as DNA extracted from either sample type. Paper-wide results and their limitations: Clinical and demographic metadata were provided uncurated, with the amount varying by source and participant.

TCRbeta CDR3 regions were amplified from genomic DNA using the immunoSEQ Assay, a bias-controlled multiplex PCR. The paper's data handling went like this. The number of nucleated cells in each sample was estimated by amplification of reference gene primers within the assay. To quantify the absolute abundance of each unique TCRbeta CDR3 rearrangement, sequence reads were collapsed and filtered. For each sample, productive Simpson clonality was calculated by taking the square root of Simpson's diversity index across productive rearrangements. The table was pulled from immuneACCESS by TCRdb, which kept in-frame rearrangements only. Such tables lose some clones; where checked, under half of the loss comes from unresolved V genes, and the rest has no known cause. That table furnishes V, J and clone size, whereas the DNA furnished D and trimming. This sample holds about 100,000 clones; 84% were observed only once. The top ten clonotypes cover around 4.5% of the sample.

Sequencing was performed on peripheral blood. This chain joins TRBV7-2 to TRBJ1-2, with 8 central nucleotides matching TRBD1. This receptor was obtained from a human donor in a cohort sampled during active COVID-19. The CDR3 region reads CASSPQAGGVGYTF. In nucleotides, the sequence is TGTGCCAGCAGCCCCCAGGCAGGGGGCGTTGGCTACACCTTC.